This T cell receptor (beta chain) came from a study of CD8+ T cells in alopecia areata. Study background: A regimen of oral tofacitinib, 5 to 10 mg twice daily, was given to treated patients. The study gave tofacitinib for 6 to 18 months, then 6 months off drug. Study outcomes and limitations: Relative to normal scalp, lesional scalp, especially alopecia totalis/universalis, showed higher clonality.

As regards this clone: The antigen is not known.

Treatment meaning: oral pan-JAK inhibitor, 5-10 mg twice daily. Alopecia areata patients provided lesional scalp punch biopsies and peripheral blood. CDR1 and CDR2 from the germline V gene are SGHTA and FQGNSA. CDR3 length: 15 residues. The ends were cut back, 0 bases at V and 7 bases at J, with 15 bases in the middle. cDNA prepared by RNA extraction and subsequent reverse transcription served as the template for sequencing. The protocol was immunoSEQ multiplex PCR, while the TCRdb copy is restricted to in-frame clones and leaves out a portion. The table has around 120,000 clones, 61% seen once. The starting material was CD4+ T cells sorted from blood, obtained at week 4, from a patient treated with tofacitinib. The chain is built from TRBV7-2 and TRBJ2-5; tentative D call: TRBD2 (5 bases). This receptor was taken from a human donor with alopecia areata. Here the CDR3 reads CASSLALGPAGTQYF. The CDR3 region has the DNA TGTGCCAGCAGCTTAGCGCTAGGCCCGGCGGGGACCCAGTACTTC.